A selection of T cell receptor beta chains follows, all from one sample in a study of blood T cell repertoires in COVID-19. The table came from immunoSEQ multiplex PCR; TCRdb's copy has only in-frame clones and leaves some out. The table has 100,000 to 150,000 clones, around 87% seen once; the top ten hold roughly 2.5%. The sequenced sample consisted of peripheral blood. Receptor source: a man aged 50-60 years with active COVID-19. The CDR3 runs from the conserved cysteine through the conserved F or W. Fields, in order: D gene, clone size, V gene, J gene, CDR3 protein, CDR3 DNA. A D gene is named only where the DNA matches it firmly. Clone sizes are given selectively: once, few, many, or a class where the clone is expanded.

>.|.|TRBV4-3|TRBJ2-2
CASSETSGLNTGELFF
TGCGCCAGCAGCGAAACTTCAGGGTTGAACACCGGGGAGCTGTTTTTT
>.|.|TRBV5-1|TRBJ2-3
CASSLTQGGFRDTQYF
TGCGCCAGCAGCTTGACGCAGGGGGGTTTTCGGGATACGCAGTATTTT
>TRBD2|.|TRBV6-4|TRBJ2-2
CASSTSGGNVGELFF
TGTGCCAGCAGTACCTCCGGGGGGAATGTCGGGGAGCTGTTTTTT
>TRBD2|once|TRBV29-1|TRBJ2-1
CSVEGISETSGAGSSYNEQFF
TGCAGCGTTGAAGGTATCAGTGAAACTAGCGGGGCGGGCAGCTCCTACAATGAGCAGTTCTTC
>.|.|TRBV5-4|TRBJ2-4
CASSLGPPTDSGIQYF
TGTGCCAGCAGCTTAGGGCCCCCCACAGACAGTGGCATTCAGTACTTC
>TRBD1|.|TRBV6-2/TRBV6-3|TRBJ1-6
CASTPWDRDNSPLHF
TGTGCCAGCACCCCGTGGGACAGAGATAATTCACCCCTCCACTTT
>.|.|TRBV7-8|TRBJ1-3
CASSPTFGNTIYF
TGTGCCAGCAGCCCAACTTTCGGAAACACCATATATTTT
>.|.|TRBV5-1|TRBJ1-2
CASTSDRQANYGYTF
TGCGCCAGCACCAGCGACCGACAGGCTAACTATGGCTACACCTTC
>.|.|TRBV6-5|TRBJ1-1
CASSYQKNTEAFF
TGTGCCAGCAGTTACCAGAAGAACACTGAAGCTTTCTTT
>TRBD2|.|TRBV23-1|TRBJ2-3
CASSQSPSGGEAETQYF
TGCGCCAGCAGTCAATCTCCTAGCGGGGGAGAGGCGGAAACGCAGTATTTT
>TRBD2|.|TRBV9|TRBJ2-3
CASSDRTSGNGDTQYF
TGTGCCAGCAGCGATCGGACTAGCGGGAATGGGGATACGCAGTATTTT
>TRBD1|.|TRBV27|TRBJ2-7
CASKGGLGQGVEQYF
TGTGCCAGCAAAGGGGGTTTAGGACAGGGGGTCGAGCAGTACTTC
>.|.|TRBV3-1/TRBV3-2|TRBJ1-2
CASSQEPLGPLTAYYGYTF
TGTGCCAGCAGCCAAGAACCCCTCGGTCCTCTCACAGCCTACTATGGCTACACCTTC
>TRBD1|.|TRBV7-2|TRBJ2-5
CASSLGGQGAGTQYF
TGTGCCAGCAGCTTAGGTGGTCAGGGGGCAGGGACCCAGTACTTC
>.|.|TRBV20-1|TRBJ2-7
CSASNGARRGYEQYF
TGCAGTGCTAGTAATGGGGCCCGTCGTGGCTACGAGCAGTACTTC
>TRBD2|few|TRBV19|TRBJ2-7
CASSIEGGIYEQYF
TGTGCCAGTAGTATAGAGGGGGGGATCTACGAGCAGTACTTC
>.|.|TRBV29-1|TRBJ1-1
CSARGLMSTEAFF
TGCAGCGCTCGAGGGCTGATGAGCACTGAAGCTTTCTTT
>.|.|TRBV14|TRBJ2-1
CASSQGVRGVKFF
TGTGCCAGCAGCCAAGGTGTCAGGGGCGTTAAGTTCTTC
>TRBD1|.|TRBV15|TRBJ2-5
CATGQGRETQYF
TGTGCCACGGGACAGGGGCGGGAGACCCAGTACTTC
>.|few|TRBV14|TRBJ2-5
CASSLGAEGTQYF
TGTGCCAGCAGCCTAGGGGCGGAGGGGACCCAGTACTTC
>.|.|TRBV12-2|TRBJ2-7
CASPDELGDIHEQYF
TGTGCAAGTCCTGACGAACTAGGGGACATCCACGAGCAGTACTTC
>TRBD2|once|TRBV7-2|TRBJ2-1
CASSLVAGDNEQFF
TGTGCCAGCAGCTTAGTAGCGGGGGACAATGAGCAGTTCTTC
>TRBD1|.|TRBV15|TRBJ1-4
CATSTRDSREKLFF
TGTGCCACCAGCACCCGGGACAGTAGGGAAAAACTGTTTTTT
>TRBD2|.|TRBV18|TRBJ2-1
CASSPATSGGNEQFF
TGTGCCAGCTCACCAGCCACTAGCGGGGGCAATGAGCAGTTCTTC
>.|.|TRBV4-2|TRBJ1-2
CASSTTGDYGYTF
TGTGCCAGCAGCACGACAGGAGACTATGGCTACACCTTC